These T cell receptor beta chains were read from a single sample in a study of OX40 agonist ivuxolimab in advanced cancers. The method was immunoSEQ multiplex PCR; TCRdb's version includes in-frame clones alone and lacks a portion of them. The data show about 80,000 clones, 90% seen once. The specimen was CD4+ or CD8+ T cells sorted from blood, collected in a trial of the OX40 agonist ivuxolimab. The source of these receptors is an adult with an advanced solid tumor such as melanoma, head and neck, liver or kidney cancer. Both conserved end residues are trimmed from each CDR3. Each record gives: V gene, clone size, CDR3 protein. A clone size is listed for some rows: how often the clone was seen (once, few, many), or a class if it is expanded.

TRBV6-5,.,ASSYVGGNTIY
TRBV20-1,once,SGATDYGYT
TRBV7-9,once,ASSLAMTGAQTQY
TRBV5-1,.,ASHYSGIYNSPLH
TRBV28,.,ASTAGSSYEQY
TRBV11-3,.,ASSFLSNYGYT
TRBV7-8,.,ASSPERVPNNEQF
TRBV4-3,once,ASSQDYGETQY
TRBV6-5,.,ASSPRTGIYEQY
TRBV28,.,ASSLYSEQY
TRBV5-1,.,ASSFQGQETQY
TRBV7-9,.,ASRNDRGSHNEQF
TRBV7-9,.,ASSYRQQETQY
TRBV27,.,ASTRGGAGQETQY
TRBV28,.,ASRFPPGTGTGANVLT
TRBV5-1,.,ASSPEGTGELF
TRBV6-6,.,ASNSRDYSSYEQY
TRBV7-2,.,ASSPRGDYGYT
TRBV6-6,.,ASSFFGLTGELF
TRBV18,medium-sized,ASSPNPDPAYEQY
TRBV9,.,ASSAPGTQAGNTIY
TRBV5-4,.,ASSLGFRQGNTEAF
TRBV28,.,ASSELAGAGTDTQY
TRBV7-6,.,ASSLGQGAMNTEAF
TRBV7-6,.,ASSPVGTGRFEQY
TRBV6-6,.,ASRGLAGLQETQY
TRBV2,.,ASKVSYEQY
TRBV28,few,ASSPGGASQPQH
TRBV7-9,.,ASSLWGWTGQETQY
TRBV5-1,.,ASSLGPTSGGYEQY
TRBV7-2,.,ASSLDRGREQY
TRBV27,.,ASSLMAGQKEQY
TRBV18,once,ASSNQRSSEPQH
TRBV11-2,.,ASSLGSWATGGMETQY
TRBV21-1,few,ASSKARQGNTEAF
TRBV5-6,once,ASSLVSGERETQY
TRBV7-3,.,ASSEGARTEAF
TRBV30,.,AWRRLAGVADTQY
TRBV5-5,.,ASITARNTEAF
TRBV7-2,once,ASSLRDYAFNEQF